Listed here is a single T cell receptor beta chain. Its antigen is undetermined. The ends were cut back, 4 bases at V and 1 base at J, with 10 bases in the middle. The germline CDR1 and CDR2 sequences are LGHNA and YNFKEQ. The CDR3 spans 14 residues. These data come from a study of cytomegalovirus exposure and HLA in healthy donors. Study-wide findings and caveats: Information on immune exposure was restricted to one variable (CMV serostatus).

The PCR employed 60 Vbeta primers together with 13 Jbeta primers. In the authors' workflow: Roughly 11 million shared chains were among approximately 87 million unique TCR beta chains counted in a later analysis. Sequencing used immunoSEQ multiplex PCR; TCRdb keeps in-frame clones, though not all of them. Clone size and the V and J calls come from that table; the DNA yielded D and trimming. Its table records 75,000 to 85,000 clones. The clonotype was recovered from a man between 18 and 35 years old in good health and CMV-seropositive. Input material: PBMCs. The genes are TRBV4-2 and TRBJ1-1, with D possibly TRBD1 on 5 matching bases. CDR3 in DNA: TGTGCCAGCAGCCTGGACAAGGGGAACACTGAAGCTTTCTTT. Its protein product is CASSLDKGNTEAFF.